What follows are 30 T cell receptor beta chains derived from one specimen sequenced in a study of blood T cells in healthy people across ages. A second PCR of about 7 to 12 cycles used a sample-barcoded 5' primer and a J-beta primer mix. From the 5' RACE reads, TCRdb called clonotypes with MiXCR, one entry per CDR3 protein. The repertoire holds around 970,000 distinct CDR3 sequences, with about 53% as singletons. The sample consisted of blood. The receptors stem from a woman aged 55-70 years in good health.

This chain joins TRBV7-9 and TRBJ1-2; D is possibly TRBD1 (5 bases). The CDR3 is made up of 14 amino acids. CDR1 SEHNR and CDR2 FQNEAQ come from the germline V gene (reference sequence). The ends were cut back, 2 bases at V and 3 bases at J, with 10 bases in the middle. In nucleotides, the CDR3 is TGTGCCAGCAGCTTACAGGGTAGGGACTATGGCTACACCTTC. It is translated as CASSLQGRDYGYTF.

As for this clonotype: With a much larger clone just one base away, this may be a read error. This chain links TRBV12-3 or TRBV12-4 with TRBJ2-7; 11 nucleotides line up with TRBD2. CDR3 length: 15 residues. The CDR3 here is CTSRAGLADTYEQYF. The CDR3 DNA sequence: TGTACCAGCAGAGCGGGACTAGCGGATACCTACGAGCAGTACTTC.

The chain employs TRBV20-1 and TRBJ1-6, with a tentative D call TRBD1 (5 bases). The CDR3 is 13 amino acids. V shed 6 bases and J shed 8 bases, with 14 bases lying between them. CDR1 and CDR2 (germline): DFQATT, SNEGSKA (reference sequence). CDR3 nucleotide sequence: TGCAGTGCCGCCGGGACTCAATATTCACCCCTCCACTTT. As protein: CSAAGTQYSPLHF.

This clonotype was counted a few times. The CDR3 reads CASSFRGHADTQYF. CDR3 sequence (DNA): TGTGCCAGCAGCTTCAGGGGACACGCAGATACGCAGTATTTT. The chain carries TRBV5-5 and TRBJ2-3, with D maybe TRBD1 (6 bases). V dropped 2 bases and J dropped 4 bases, with 11 bases sitting between them. This CDR3 region has 14 residues. CDR1 SGHKS and CDR2 YYEKEE come from the germline V gene (reference sequence). The variable domain in full, completed from reference TRBV5-5 and TRBJ2-3, reads DAGVTQSPTHLIKTRGQQVTLRCSPISGHKSVSWYQQVLGQGPQFIFQYYEKEERGRGNFPDRFSARQFPNYSSELNVNALLLGDSALYLCASSFRGHADTQYFGPGTRLTVL.

This clonotype has only a few counts. The chain couples TRBV12-3 or TRBV12-4 to TRBJ2-4; D is perhaps TRBD1 (5 bases). V dropped 3 bases and J dropped 0 bases, with 9 bases sitting between them. The length of the CDR3 is 15 residues. The CDR3 DNA sequence: TGTGCCAGCAGTTTCCAGGGATTAGCCAAAAACATTCAGTACTTC. Its protein product is CASSFQGLAKNIQYF.

The CDR3 loop reads CASSSETGSNHEQYF. Written as DNA, the CDR3 is TGTGCCAGCAGCTCCGAAACAGGGTCCAACCACGAGCAGTACTTC. This chain connects TRBV7-2 to TRBJ2-7; D is possibly TRBD1 (6 bases). Germline V gives CDR1 SGHTA, CDR2 FQGNSA. The germline V and J ends were trimmed by 4 bases and 5 bases, with 18 bases remaining between them. The CDR3 contains 15 residues.

The chain carries TRBV18 and TRBJ2-6; D call uncertain. The CDR3 runs 16 residues. Germline CDR1 reads KGHSH; CDR2 reads LQKENI. V was trimmed by 6 bases and J by 0 bases, leaving 12 bases between them. Here the CDR3 reads CASSLDVASGANVLTF. The CDR3 coding sequence is TGTGCCAGCTCCCTGGACGTCGCCTCTGGGGCCAACGTCCTGACTTTC. Full variable domain (remainder filled in from reference TRBV18 and TRBJ2-6): NAGVMQNPRHLVRRRGQEARLRCSPMKGHSHVYWYRQLPEEGLKFMVYLQKENIIDESGMPKERFSAEFPKEGPSILRIQQVVRGDSAAYFCASSLDVASGANVLTFGAGSRLTVL.

CDR3 sequence: CSVNRLTVYNEQFF. In DNA form, the CDR3 reads TGCAGCGTGAATCGACTAACGGTTTACAATGAGCAGTTCTTC. This sequence joins TRBV29-1 and TRBJ2-1; D is possibly TRBD2 (5 bases). The CDR3 contains 14 residues. CDR1 and CDR2 (germline): SQVTM, ANQGSEA. Trimming removed 6 bases from V and 4 bases from J, with 16 bases in between.

V is TRBV4-2 and J is TRBJ2-6; D perhaps matches TRBD1 (7 bases). Trimming took 4 bases from V and 2 from J, leaving 18 bases between them. Germline CDR1 LGHNA, CDR2 YNFKEQ. The CDR3 runs to 18 residues. CDR3 sequence reads: CASSRSPGGITGANVLTF. DNA for the CDR3: TGTGCCAGCAGCCGTTCCCCAGGGGGGATTACTGGGGCCAACGTCCTGACTTTC.

This clonotype was counted a few times. The chain links TRBV20-1 to TRBJ2-3, with a tentative D call TRBD2 (6 bases). The CDR3 runs 17 residues. Per the germline V gene, CDR1 is DFQATT and CDR2 is SNEGSKA (reference sequence). The V end lost 5 bases, the J end lost 5 bases, and 26 bases lay between the germline ends. CDR3 sequence (DNA): TGCAGTGCTCATCCGGGACTTCAACACGGGAATGGAGATACGCAGTATTTT. It encodes CSAHPGLQHGNGDTQYF.

As for this clonotype: This clone may be a read error of a much larger clone one base away. J is TRBJ2-7 and V is TRBV12-3 or TRBV12-4; 7 bases agree with TRBD1. J gave up 5 bases and V 3 bases, and 10 bases lay outside the gene matches. The CDR3 runs to 15 residues. The CDR3, as DNA: TGTGCCAGCAGTTTGCCCGGGACAGAGGGTCACGAGCAGTACTTC. This codes for CASSLPGTEGHEQYF.

The chain couples TRBV20-1 to TRBJ2-4; a possible D gene is TRBD2 (5 bases). The CDR3 has 15 residues. Germline CDR1 reads DFQATT; CDR2 reads SNEGSKA (reference sequence). Trimming took off 6 bases at V and 0 bases at J, with 15 bases between the two ends. CDR3 nucleotide sequence: TGCAGTGCCAAACGTAGAGGGATAGCCAAAAACATTCAGTACTTC. Protein product: CSAKRRGIAKNIQYF.

The CDR3 reads CASKSGANTGELFF. DNA for the CDR3: TGCGCCAGCAAATCGGGGGCGAACACCGGGGAGCTGTTTTTT. The chain employs TRBV10-2 and TRBJ2-2; tentatively, D is TRBD2 (6 bases). Per germline, CDR1 WSHSY and CDR2 SAAADI. V shed 7 bases and J shed 0 bases, with 9 bases lying between them. This CDR3 contains 14 residues.

The chain has TRBV6-5 and TRBJ2-1, with 10 positions matching TRBD2. J was trimmed by 7 bases and V by 7 bases; bases with no gene match: 10. The CDR3 is made up of 15 amino acids. The germline gives CDR1 MNHEY, CDR2 SVGAGI. CDR3 protein: CASTIGTSAGNEQFF. The CDR3 DNA reads TGTGCCAGCACCATCGGGACTAGCGCCGGGAATGAGCAGTTCTTC.

There are a few counts of this clonotype. This chain uses TRBV4-1 with TRBJ2-7, with a weak D call TRBD2 (6 bases). The CDR3 has 17 amino acids. Trimming stripped 0 bases from V and 3 bases from J, with 18 bases between. CDR1 and CDR2 (germline): MGHRA, YSYEKL. The DNA of the CDR3 is TGCGCCAGCAGCCAAGACGAGACTGGCGGGGTCCTCTACGAGCAGTACTTC. Translation gives CASSQDETGGVLYEQYF.

The chain couples TRBV5-6 to TRBJ1-1; 8 positions match TRBD1. The germline CDR1 and CDR2 sequences are SGHDT and YYEEEE. CDR3 length equals 14 residues. V gave up 3 bases and J gave up 11 bases; unmatched junction bases: 12. Here the CDR3 DNA reads TGTGCCAGCAGCTATGGACAGGGTCGCGGGGACGCTTTCTTT. Its translation is CASSYGQGRGDAFF.

The chain uses TRBV2 and TRBJ2-3; D gene ambiguous. The V end was cut by 6 bases, the J end by 6 bases, with 10 bases between. Germline CDR1 and CDR2: SNHLY and FYNNEI. This CDR3 spans 12 amino acids. The CDR3 nucleotides read TGTGCCAGCAGGTACCATGTGGATACGCAGTATTTT. Translating it yields CASRYHVDTQYF.

This clonotype has only a few counts. The V and J genes are TRBV13 and TRBJ1-1; 8 nucleotides align to TRBD1. V dropped 1 base and J dropped 5; count of bases not matched to a gene: 6. Germline loops: CDR1 PRHDT, CDR2 FYEKMQ (reference sequence). The CDR3 covers 15 residues. The CDR3 here is CASSLVGQGGTEAFF. CDR3 DNA: TGTGCCAGCAGCTTAGTAGGACAGGGAGGAACTGAAGCTTTCTTT.

The chain couples TRBV12-3 or TRBV12-4 to TRBJ2-7; no reliable D call. TRBJ2-5 explains the end of the DNA better; the J call may be wrong. This CDR3 is 14 amino acids long. The CDR3 here is CASSGMAKGETQYF. DNA of the CDR3: TGTGCCAGCAGCGGAATGGCCAAAGGGGAGACCCAGTACTTC.

This chain joins TRBV5-1 and TRBJ2-1, with no clear D. Germline V gene lookup returns CDR1 SGHRS and CDR2 YFSETQ. The V and J ends lost 7 bases and 6 bases respectively, with 17 bases between them. The CDR3 is made up of 14 amino acids. CDR3 coding DNA: TGCGCCAGCGCCGACCCGGCCGGCACCAATGAGCAGTTCTTC. It specifies CASADPAGTNEQFF.

DNA for the CDR3: TGCAGTGCTAGACTACCCGGGGCCGAGCAGTACTTC. Translated: CSARLPGAEQYF. The V gene is TRBV20-1, the J gene TRBJ2-7; D is perhaps TRBD1 or TRBD2 (5 bases each). V lost 2 bases, J lost 6 bases, and 11 bases lay in between. CDR1 is DFQATT, CDR2 SNEGSKA, per germline (reference sequence). CDR3 length: 12 residues.

This clonotype was picked up a small number of times. The chain links TRBV5-1 to TRBJ1-2; D gene unclear. The CDR3 totals 15 residues. Germline lookup yields CDR1 SGHRS and CDR2 YFSETQ. Deletions cut 0 bases from V and 7 bases from J, with 16 bases between. The CDR3 bases are TGCGCCAGCAGCTTGGGAGCCGGGGATCTCGGTGGCTACACCTTC. This codes for CASSLGAGDLGGYTF.

This clonotype turned up a few times. CDR3 nucleotides: TGTGCCAGCAGCTCGTGGCCCGCCGGCGAGCAGTACTTC. This sequence encodes CASSSWPAGEQYF. The chain couples TRBV14 to TRBJ2-7; D call uncertain. Trimming shortened V by 5 bases and J by 6 bases, and 14 bases separated the two germline ends. The CDR3 has 13 residues. Germline CDR1 SGHDN, CDR2 FVKESK.

V is TRBV6-2 or TRBV6-3 and J is TRBJ1-1; maybe TRBD1 (6 bases). Germline V gene data show CDR1 as MNHEY and CDR2 as SVGEGT. This CDR3 is 17 amino acids long. Trimming cost V 4 bases and J 6 bases, with 24 bases left between them. The DNA for the CDR3 is TGTGCCAGCAGTTCCCCGGGCGTGACAGGAACCAAGCCTGAAGCTTTCTTT. Translating it yields CASSSPGVTGTKPEAFF.

This chain links TRBV20-1 with TRBJ2-5, with 14 bases identical to TRBD2. CDR1 and CDR2 (germline): DFQATT, SNEGSKA (reference sequence). The trim removed 3 bases at V and 5 bases at J, leaving 11 bases unmatched. The CDR3 has 17 residues. The CDR3 sequence is CSASVGLAGVPGETQYF. The CDR3 DNA follows: TGCAGTGCTAGTGTGGGACTAGCGGGAGTCCCGGGGGAGACCCAGTACTTC.

The sample holds many counts of this clonotype. V usage is TRBV7-9 and J usage is TRBJ1-4; TRBD1 matches 7 bases. The CDR3 runs to 13 residues. J lost 5 bases, V lost 7 bases, and 4 bases had no gene match. CDR1 and CDR2 (germline): SEHNR, FQNEAQ (reference sequence). CDR3 in DNA: TGTGCCAGCAACATGGACAGGAATGAAAAACTGTTTTTT. This sequence encodes CASNMDRNEKLFF. The full variable domain, its missing parts supplied by reference TRBV7-9 and TRBJ1-4, is DTGVSQNPRHKITKRGQNVTFRCDPISEHNRLYWYRQTLGQGPEFLTYFQNEAQLEKSRLLSDRFSAERPKGSFSTLEIQRTEQGDSAMYLCASNMDRNEKLFFGSGTQLSVL.

CDR3 nucleotide sequence: TGTGCCATCAGTGACGGAAATCAGCCCCAGCATTTT. Its translation is CAISDGNQPQHF. This sequence joins TRBV10-3 and TRBJ1-5; D remains ambiguous. Germline V gene lookup returns CDR1 ENHRY and CDR2 SYGVKD. The CDR3 extends over 12 amino acids. V lost 3 bases to trimming and J lost 4 bases, with 4 bases between them.

The rearrangement links TRBV12-3 or TRBV12-4 to TRBJ2-7; TRBD2 agrees at 15 bases. This CDR3 comprises 15 residues. V gave up 6 bases and J gave up 3 bases; unmatched junction bases: 3. CDR3 residues: CASRWGLAGGYEQYF. Written as DNA, the CDR3 is TGTGCCAGCAGATGGGGACTAGCGGGAGGCTACGAGCAGTACTTC.

The chain has TRBV6-6 and TRBJ1-4; 8 nucleotides agree with TRBD1. This CDR3 has 16 residues. V shed 5 bases and J 3 bases; nucleotides not matched to a gene: 8. Per germline, CDR1 MNHNY and CDR2 SVGAGI (reference sequence). Written as DNA, the CDR3 is TGTGCCAGCAGTGCGGGGAGGGACAGGCCTAATGAAAAACTGTTTTTT. It encodes CASSAGRDRPNEKLFF.

The chain's CDR3 is CASSHLGGNTGELFF. The CDR3 DNA reads as TGTGCCAGCAGCCATTTGGGCGGGAACACCGGGGAGCTGTTTTTT. The V gene is TRBV4-2, the J gene TRBJ2-2; D remains ambiguous. Germline loops: CDR1 LGHNA, CDR2 YNFKEQ. CDR3 length equals 15 residues. The V end lost 3 bases, the J end lost 1 base, and 9 bases lay between the germline ends.